This T cell receptor (beta chain) comes out of a study of cytotoxic CD8 clonotypes in ibrutinib-treated CLL. Target depth was 1 in 200,000 to 1 in 1 million T cells, about 10x per clonotype. This table comes from immunoSEQ multiplex PCR, and its TCRdb copy is limited to in-frame clones, with some not included. The sample shows 14,000 or so clones, roughly 70% of them seen only once. Whole-study findings and limits: The study found clonality rose at ibrutinib response, then fell toward baseline at progression. Clonality (at baseline) was higher than in age-matched healthy donors and tracked circulating CD8+ T-cell counts. Sustained-remission and progressing patients' sampling times differed.

Germline-derived CDR1 and CDR2 are SGHRS and YFSETQ. Trimming removed 0 bases from V and 8 bases from J; junction bases left unmatched: 4. This CDR3 spans 15 amino acids. Of note for this clone: Its antigen is as yet unknown.

V gene TRBV5-1 combines with J gene TRBJ1-4; 10 positions match TRBD1. This sequence was found in a human donor with chronic lymphocytic leukemia. Sequencing was performed on PBMCs, taken before ibrutinib treatment. The CDR3 loop is CASSLATGGEEKLFF. As DNA, the CDR3 is TGCGCCAGCAGCTTGGCGACAGGGGGCGAGGAAAAACTGTTTTTT.